This T cell receptor beta chain comes out of a study of control samples from healthy donors and cancer patients. This CDR3 contains 13 residues. The V gene's germline CDR1 is SGHTA and CDR2 FQGNSA. The V end was cut by 1 base, the J end by 4 bases, with 5 bases between. Repertoires were generated with immunoSEQ multiplex PCR, while TCRdb's copy carries only in-frame clones and drops some. The sample holds around 150,000 clones, around 94% seen once. This receptor was obtained from a man aged 60 to 75 with colorectal cancer. The chain recombines TRBV7-2 with TRBJ1-5; no clear D gene. The sample consisted of PBMCs. In nucleotides, the CDR3 is TGTGCCAGCAGCTTAGAGTGGAATCAGCCCCAGCATTTT. It codes for CASSLEWNQPQHF.